The sequence of this TCR beta chain was determined in a study of T cells in Graves' hyperthyroidism and ophthalmopathy. CDR1 and CDR2 (germline): MDHEN, SYDVKM. Losses at the gene ends were 6 bases for V and 8 bases for J; bases not matched to a gene: 18. This CDR3 is 16 amino acids long. For this clonotype: What it recognizes is unknown.

Amplification of TCR beta CDR3 regions used RNA as the template. TCR CDR3 underwent first-round RT-PCR with the HTBI primer set. TCRdb called the multiplex PCR reads again in MiXCR, with one record for every CDR3 protein. This repertoire shows nearly 250,000 distinct CDR3 sequences, approximately 23% found once; its top ten account for around 32%. Every diagnosis used clinical symptoms, serum thyroxine and TRAb, thyroid ultrasound and orbital computed tomography. General study findings and limits: Model output signaled ophthalmopathy a median roughly 6 months ahead of onset. In the analysis, a 13 V-J model separated ophthalmopathy from stable hyperthyroidism. Most clonotypes that expanded in the thyroid above 0.001 also showed up in blood.

The source is a woman aged 40-49 years with Graves' ophthalmopathy. The chain recombines TRBV28 with TRBJ1-2; 7 bases agree with TRBD1. The sequencing input was blood. CDR3 bases: TGTGCCAGCAGCCCCATCTTCCCTACAGGGGCCCTAGGCTACACCTTC. This gives the protein CASSPIFPTGALGYTF.